These 8 T cell receptor beta chains were all obtained from the same sample, sequenced in a study of cytotoxic CD8 clonotypes in ibrutinib-treated CLL. Assay used: immunoSEQ multiplex PCR; TCRdb lists only in-frame clones, some missing. Of 250,000 to 350,000 clones detected, around 69% appear once; the ten largest clones hold around 5.3%. Sample: PBMCs, taken at disease progression, from a patient treated with ibrutinib. The receptors originated from a human donor with chronic lymphocytic leukemia.

The chain combines TRBV11-2 with TRBJ1-2; D not certain. Trimming cost V 4 bases and J 5 bases, with 17 bases left between them. This CDR3 contains 15 residues. Per the germline V gene, CDR1 is SGHAT and CDR2 is FQNNGV. The CDR3 DNA follows: TGTGCCAGCAGCTCACGGGTGACCCAGAGGTATGGCTACACCTTC. Translation: CASSSRVTQRYGYTF.

This clone was picked up a small number of times. The genes are TRBV9 and TRBJ1-1; a possible D gene is TRBD1 (5 bases). Germline V gene lookup returns CDR1 SGDLS and CDR2 YYNGEE. The germline V and J ends were trimmed by 2 bases and 1 base, with 9 bases remaining between them. CDR3 length: 14 amino acids. The CDR3 DNA is TGTGCCAGCAGCGTGGGGACGGCGAACACTGAAGCTTTCTTT. Encoded protein: CASSVGTANTEAFF.

The V gene is TRBV15, the J gene TRBJ2-1; D is possibly TRBD2 (6 bases). The germline gives CDR1 LNHNV, CDR2 YYDKDF (reference sequence). The CDR3 contains 14 residues. V was clipped by 1 base and J by 5 bases, with 9 bases between them. The CDR3 DNA is TGTGCCACCAGCAGAGGCGGGACGGACAATGAGCAGTTCTTC. The encoded protein is CATSRGGTDNEQFF.

V usage is TRBV5-5 and J usage is TRBJ2-7; the D gene is possibly TRBD1 (7 bases). This CDR3 has 18 residues. Germline CDR1 SGHKS, CDR2 YYEKEE (reference sequence). Trimming took 0 bases from V and 2 from J, leaving 21 bases between them. For the CDR3, the DNA is TGTGCCAGCAGCTTGGCCGGGGGACAGAATACCTTTGCCTACGAGCAGTACTTC. It codes for CASSLAGGQNTFAYEQYF.

The CDR3 region is CASSGRAHDPDTQYF. The CDR3, as DNA: TGTGCCAGCAGCGGCCGGGCTCACGACCCAGATACGCAGTATTTT. This chain links TRBV13 with TRBJ2-3, with D hard to call. CDR3 length equals 15 residues. V shed 5 bases and J shed 4 bases, with 16 bases lying between them. Germline V gives CDR1 PRHDT, CDR2 FYEKMQ (reference sequence).

The chain employs TRBV2 and TRBJ2-3; D possibly corresponds to TRBD1 (6 bases). V lost 2 bases to trimming and J lost 1 base, with 13 bases between them. CDR1 and CDR2 (germline): SNHLY, FYNNEI. This CDR3 has 16 residues. DNA of the CDR3: TGTGCCAGCAGTGAATGGGGTAAGGGGGGCACAGATACGCAGTATTTT. It is translated as CASSEWGKGGTDTQYF.

CDR3 loop: CASSPFADETQYF. The CDR3 DNA reads TGTGCCAGCTCACCTTTTGCAGACGAGACCCAGTACTTC. This rearrangement joins TRBV18 to TRBJ2-5; D call uncertain. CDR3 length equals 13 residues. With 3 bases removed from V and 5 bases from J, the gap between germline ends came to 10 bases. Germline V lookup: CDR1 KGHSH, CDR2 LQKENI.

The chain uses TRBV28 and TRBJ2-2; D uncertain. The CDR3 spans 16 residues. Germline CDR1 and CDR2: MDHEN and SYDVKM. V lost 4 bases, J lost 2 bases, and 14 bases lay in between. The CDR3 protein is CASSSTSPSNTGELFF. The CDR3 coding sequence is TGTGCCAGCAGTTCGACAAGCCCGTCTAACACCGGGGAGCTGTTTTTT. Full variable domain (rest looked up from reference TRBV28 and TRBJ2-2): DVKVTQSSRYLVKRTGEKVFLECVQDMDHENMFWYRQDPGLGLRLIYFSYDVKMKEKGDIPEGYSVSREKKERFSLILESASTNQTSMYLCASSSTSPSNTGELFFGEGSRLTVL.